This T cell receptor (beta chain) comes out of a study of molecular identifiers for immune sequencing clone quantification (dated by TCRdb to between 2018 and 2020). Context from the whole study: For a replicate experiment, the RNA from either around 20,000 or 100,000 naive CD8 T cells was divided into five aliquots, and four of those aliquots went on to sequencing. This methods study used CD8 T cells to benchmark TCR RNA copy counting and molecular-identifier clustering-based TCR repertoire sequencing (MIDCIRS).

Points the paper makes about the study in general: Spiked-in Jurkat TCR RNA equivalent to a single cell was reported to be detectable even among 850,000 to 1,000,000 naive CD8 T cells. Highly expanded clone sizes could be underestimated because identical TCR molecules may share a barcode. Modeling gave around 3 recovered TCR RNA copies per cell versus approximately 11 by digital PCR, implying about 30% capture efficiency. In CMV-specific effector cells, clones with more than 20 RNA copies accounted for over 99% of molecules, whereas in naive cells such clones accounted for under 1%. Without barcode sub-clustering, chimeric consensus sequences inflated TCR diversity; chimeras reached as high as 47%. The naive libraries included spiked-in Jurkat TCR RNA (around 9 copies' worth), and this Jurkat TCR RNA is not part of the donor repertoire.

Receptors were amplified or captured by PCR. The sequencing machine was a NextSeq 500. Bulk TCR libraries were made following a previously described method, with the TCR primers given in Table S5. Total RNA was purified with the Qiagen AllPrep DNA/RNA kit. Before analysis, reads from multiple sequencing runs of the same library were pooled. Concerning the study's data processing: Reads were retained only if an exact TCR constant sequence was present, and the retained reads were trimmed to 150 nt and grouped according to their 12-nt molecular barcodes. Reads in each barcode group were sub-clustered using a 15% Levenshtein threshold, and a quality-weighted consensus sequence was built for each RNA molecule. Non-functional sequences were excluded, and lower-count sequences lying one edit away from another sequence were also excluded. Based on fitting two negative binomial distributions, any barcode sub-cluster with under 20% of the maximum read count was discarded. The public sequencing data were trimmed at Q25 with fastp and processed into clonotypes with MiXCR by TCRdb, which kept only in-frame beta chains. For every CDR3 protein sequence, its rows merge into one entry that carries the most common genes and DNA. TCRdb's processing, not the authors', yielded these V and J calls. The sample table records 80,000 to 100,000 distinct CDR3 sequences; approximately 25% of these occur just once. Around 0.92% of the sample is in the top ten clones.

Naive CD8 T cell libraries were made from approximately 20,000 to 1,000,000 sorted cells using 10%, 30% or 50% of purified RNA. Naive CD8 T cells were FACS-sorted as CD8+CD4-CCR7+CD45RA+ on a BD FACSAria II into RLT Plus buffer. To test detection sensitivity, Jurkat RNA equal to 10 or so TCR copies was added to samples of about 20,000-1,000,000 naive CD8 T cells. CD8 T cells were enriched using RosetteSep CD8+ T Cell Enrichment Cocktail and Ficoll-Paque, and the enriched cells then underwent ACK red cell lysis. This clonotype was observed at least ten times. Its binding antigen is unknown. The sample holds no much larger clone one base away, and base qualities are not on file. V is shortened by 6 bases, J by 1 base, and the region joining them spans 12 bases. CDR1 and CDR2, per the germline V gene (reference sequence), are LNHDA and SQIVND. Measured from the cysteine to the phenylalanine, the CDR3 is 14 residues long. Here the CDR3 DNA is all that survives: 42 bases in frame from base 1.

The source of this sequence is a human donor in good health. Some libraries in this study had Jurkat cell RNA spiked in. The sequence is built from TRBV19 and TRBJ1-1, with a weak D call of TRBD1 (5 bases match). The sample comprised naive CD8+ T cells from blood, with Jurkat cell RNA spiked in. Reading the label with the study, this specimen's cell subset or site is: FACS-sorted CD8+CD4-CCR7+CD45RA+ naive T cells. The DNA sequence is given as TGTGCCAGTAGAATGGACATACCGAACACTGAAGCTTTCTTT. Its translation is CASRMDIPNTEAFF.